These T cell receptor beta chains were read from a single sample in a study of cytomegalovirus exposure and HLA in healthy donors. Clones were sequenced by immunoSEQ multiplex PCR, and TCRdb holds only the in-frame ones, with some missing. The data show roughly 190,000 clones, around 76% seen once. Sequencing used PBMCs. These receptors were obtained from a woman aged 25-40 years in good health and CMV-seropositive. The CDR3 runs from the conserved cysteine through the conserved F or W. A D gene is named only where the DNA matches it firmly. Clone size is stated in some rows and not others, as once, few, many or a class when expanded.

v_gene	d_gene	j_gene	abundance	CDR3nt	CDR3aa
TRBV27	.	TRBJ1-1	few	TGTGCCAGCAGTTTAGAGAGGGAAACTGAAGCTTTCTTT	CASSLERETEAFF
TRBV2	.	TRBJ2-1	many	TGTGCCAGTACTTTGATTCCGCGCGGGGAGCAGTTCTTC	CASTLIPRGEQFF
TRBV29-1	TRBD1	TRBJ1-1	.	TGCAGCGCATGGACAGGAGAGGTCACTGAAGCTTTCTTT	CSAWTGEVTEAFF
TRBV9	TRBD1	TRBJ1-1	.	TGTGCCAGCAGCGGGACAGGGGGCACTGAAGCTTTCTTT	CASSGTGGTEAFF
TRBV4-1	TRBD1	TRBJ1-1	.	TGCGCCAGCAGCCAGGGGACAGGGCCCTATTCGAACACTGAAGCTTTCTTT	CASSQGTGPYSNTEAFF
TRBV29-1	.	TRBJ2-2	.	TGCAGCGTTGGCTCCACGGTGAACACCGGGGAGCTGTTTTTT	CSVGSTVNTGELFF
TRBV5-1	TRBD1	TRBJ1-4	few	TGCGCCAGCAGCGGAAGGGACAGGGTTAATGAAAAACTGTTTTTT	CASSGRDRVNEKLFF
TRBV30	.	TRBJ2-5	once	TGTGCCCGGACCCACAAAGAAGTTCGGGAGGAGACCCAGTACTTC	CARTHKEVREETQYF
TRBV5-1	.	TRBJ2-7	.	TGCGCCAGCAGCTCCCCGGGTAGCTACGAGCAGTACTTC	CASSSPGSYEQYF
TRBV28	.	TRBJ1-4	.	TGTGCCAGCAGAGCGGGCTTCAATGAAAAACTGTTTTTT	CASRAGFNEKLFF
TRBV5-1	TRBD1	TRBJ2-7	once	TGCGCCAGCAGCCAACAGACAGGGGAGCTGGTCTACGAGCAGTACTTC	CASSQQTGELVYEQYF
TRBV27	.	TRBJ2-2	.	TGTGCCAGCAGTTTAGCCACCCTAACCGGGGAGCTGTTTTTT	CASSLATLTGELFF
TRBV28	.	TRBJ2-7	once	TGTGCCAGCATGACAGCTACGACCCCCTACGAGCAGTACTTC	CASMTATTPYEQYF
TRBV2	TRBD2	TRBJ2-3	.	TGTGCCAGCAGTGTCCGGCGGGGGGGCACAGATACGCAGTATTTT	CASSVRRGGTDTQYF
TRBV29-1	.	TRBJ2-2	.	TGCAGCGTCTCCAATATAGACAGAAACACCGGGGAGCTGTTTTTT	CSVSNIDRNTGELFF
TRBV15	.	TRBJ1-5	.	TGTGCCACCAGCGGCTCAAGTACCCGTGCCAGTAGCAATCAGCCCCAGCATTTT	CATSGSSTRASSNQPQHF
TRBV5-6	.	TRBJ2-6	.	TGTGCCAGCACTGGGCAGGGCTCTGGGGCCAACGTCCTGACTTTC	CASTGQGSGANVLTF
TRBV7-2	TRBD2	TRBJ2-1	few	TGTGCCAGCAGCTTAGGGGCTAGCGGGTGGGCGGGGGAGCAGTTCTTC	CASSLGASGWAGEQFF
TRBV5-1	TRBD2	TRBJ2-1	.	TGCGCCAGCAGCTTCCTCGCGGGCGGGAGATCCTACAATGAGCAGTTCTTC	CASSFLAGGRSYNEQFF
TRBV30	TRBD2	TRBJ2-1	few	TGTGCCTGGGGCCCCATAGCGGGAGGCCTGGCAGCAAATGAGCAGTTCTTC	CAWGPIAGGLAANEQFF
TRBV5-6	.	TRBJ1-5	.	TGTGCCAGCAGCTTGGCAGGCCAGCCCCAGCATTTT	CASSLAGQPQHF
TRBV9	.	TRBJ1-3	.	TGTGCCAGCAGCGTCGCGCACGGGAGCACCATATATTTT	CASSVAHGSTIYF
TRBV28	TRBD1	TRBJ1-5	.	TGTGCCAGCAGGATCTCCGGGACAGTCACTTTAAATCAGCCCCAGCATTTT	CASRISGTVTLNQPQHF
TRBV6-5	.	TRBJ2-3	few	TGTGCCAGCAGTTACTACGGGGATACGCAGTATTTT	CASSYYGDTQYF
TRBV27	TRBD1	TRBJ2-7	few	TGTGCCAGCAGGCCCACCGGGACAGGGGATTACGAGCAGTACTTC	CASRPTGTGDYEQYF
TRBV4-1	TRBD1	TRBJ1-2	few	TGCGCCAGCAGCCAAGCGGGACAGGGAAATGGCTACACCTTC	CASSQAGQGNGYTF
TRBV5-5	TRBD2	TRBJ2-7	.	TGTGCCAGCAGCCCGGGACTAGCGGCTACCTACGAGCAGTACTTC	CASSPGLAATYEQYF
TRBV28	TRBD1	TRBJ1-1	.	TGTGCCAGCCGAAGGGACAGGGCTCCTTATGAAGCTTTCTTT	CASRRDRAPYEAFF
TRBV29-1	TRBD2	TRBJ2-1	.	TGCAGCGTTTTCAAGGTAGCGGGGGGTAATGAGCAGTTCTTC	CSVFKVAGGNEQFF
TRBV6-6	.	TRBJ2-5	.	TGTGCCAGCAGCCGTAACCAAGAGACCCAGTACTTC	CASSRNQETQYF
TRBV13	.	TRBJ2-1	.	TGTGCCAGCAGCTTCCGGGATCTACTGGAAAATGAGCAGTTCTTC	CASSFRDLLENEQFF
TRBV30	.	TRBJ1-2	once	TGTGCCTGGAGTAAACAGGGCAACTATGGCTACACCTTC	CAWSKQGNYGYTF
TRBV4-3	TRBD1	TRBJ2-2	.	TGCGCCAGCAGCCGGGGACAGGGGACGAACACCGGGGAGCTGTTTTTT	CASSRGQGTNTGELFF
TRBV28	TRBD1	TRBJ2-1	once	TGTGCCAGCGCTGACAGGGCTTCTGAATTAATATTCAATGAGCAGTTCTTC	CASADRASELIFNEQFF
TRBV28	TRBD1	TRBJ1-4	.	TGTGCCAGCACGACGCGGACAGGGGGTGTCGAAAAACTGTTTTTT	CASTTRTGGVEKLFF
TRBV2	TRBD1	TRBJ1-3	.	TGTGCCAGCAGCCAAGACAGGGGCTCTGGAAACACCATATATTTT	CASSQDRGSGNTIYF
TRBV15	TRBD1	TRBJ2-7	.	TGTGCCACCAGCAGAGGAGGACAGGGGGCCGCCTACGAGCAGTACTTC	CATSRGGQGAAYEQYF
TRBV6-5	TRBD1	TRBJ2-3	.	TGTGCCAGCAGTTATTCAGGGGGCAGGCAGTATTTT	CASSYSGGRQYF
TRBV7-9	.	TRBJ1-2	.	TGTGCCAGCAGCTTAGCCGTCCAGGCCGATGGCTACACCTTC	CASSLAVQADGYTF
TRBV27	.	TRBJ2-3	.	TGTGCCAGCAGTTTATCTAGCTCGCTAGATACGCAGTATTTT	CASSLSSSLDTQYF
TRBV4-1	.	TRBJ1-2	few	TGCGCCAGCAGCCAAGACAGATTCTATGGCTACACCTTC	CASSQDRFYGYTF
TRBV5-5	.	TRBJ1-3	.	TGTGCCAGCAGCTTACGAATACAGGCAGACTCTGGAAACACCATATATTTT	CASSLRIQADSGNTIYF
TRBV4-3	TRBD2	TRBJ2-2	.	TGCGCCAGCAGCCAAGATCCGGGACTAGCGACCGGGGAGCTGTTTTTT	CASSQDPGLATGELFF
TRBV6-1	.	TRBJ2-7	.	TGTGCCGGACGTCTATCTGGAGGGTACGAGCAGTACTTC	CAGRLSGGYEQYF
TRBV5-4	TRBD1	TRBJ2-5	.	TGTGCCAGCAGCCTGGGACAGGGTTCAGAGACCCAGTACTTC	CASSLGQGSETQYF
TRBV7-2	TRBD1	TRBJ2-7	.	TGTGCCAGCAGCTTCGGGACAGGGGTAGCGCAGTACTTC	CASSFGTGVAQYF